Described below is a single TCR beta chain sequence and its context. This CDR3 spans 15 amino acids. The V segment lost 3 bases and the J segment 4 bases; nucleotides outside the gene matches: 5. CDR1 is SEHNR, CDR2 FQNEAQ, per germline (reference sequence). The data were produced by immunoSEQ multiplex PCR, yet TCRdb's version contains in-frame clones alone and is incomplete. The top ten hold roughly 21% of the sample, which has over 65,000 clones, 70% to 80% seen once. The data derive from a study of T cell responses to AZD1222 COVID-19 vaccine. The sequences come from peripheral blood, collected on day 0 of AZD1222 vaccination. This clonotype originated in an adult in good health. This chain connects TRBV7-9 to TRBJ2-1, with 8 bases matching TRBD1. The DNA of the CDR3 is TGTGCCAGCAGCTTGGACAGGGATTTATACAATGAGCAGTTCTTC. This gives the protein CASSLDRDLYNEQFF.